The rows below give T cell receptor beta chains drawn from one sample of a study of T cell responses to AZD1222 COVID-19 vaccine. Sequencing was performed with immunoSEQ multiplex PCR; in TCRdb, only in-frame clones are kept and a portion is missing. Here the sample spans approximately 150,000 clones, 75% to 95% being singletons. Sequenced here: peripheral blood, sampled 28 days after the second AZD1222 dose. The receptors were sampled from an adult who received the AZD1222 COVID-19 vaccine. CDR3s include the opening cysteine and the closing phenylalanine or tryptophan. D genes are given only for firm matches. Size is omitted from some rows. Given values are once, few, many or a class for expanded clones.

V gene: TRBV5-4
clone size: .
J gene: TRBJ2-7
D gene: .
CDR3 protein: CASSFELHLSYEQYF
CDR3 DNA: TGTGCCAGCAGCTTTGAGCTCCATTTATCCTACGAGCAGTACTTC

V gene: TRBV30
clone size: .
J gene: TRBJ1-4
D gene: .
CDR3 protein: CAWQGLGGSNEKLFF
CDR3 DNA: TGTGCCTGGCAAGGTCTCGGGGGCTCTAATGAAAAACTGTTTTTT

V gene: TRBV13
clone size: once
J gene: TRBJ1-2
D gene: .
CDR3 protein: CASTYGESYGYTF
CDR3 DNA: TGTGCCAGCACCTATGGGGAGAGCTATGGCTACACCTTC

V gene: TRBV19
clone size: .
J gene: TRBJ1-1
D gene: .
CDR3 protein: CASSIGGRNTEAFF
CDR3 DNA: TGTGCCAGTAGTATAGGGGGGAGGAACACTGAAGCTTTCTTT

V gene: TRBV7-2
clone size: .
J gene: TRBJ1-1
D gene: .
CDR3 protein: CASSPSLSGEAFF
CDR3 DNA: TGTGCCAGCAGCCCCTCCCTAAGCGGTGAAGCTTTCTTT

V gene: TRBV5-5
clone size: .
J gene: TRBJ2-3
D gene: TRBD1
CDR3 protein: CASSFDRTGSTDTQYF
CDR3 DNA: TGTGCCAGCAGCTTTGATCGGACAGGAAGCACAGATACGCAGTATTTT

V gene: TRBV19
clone size: .
J gene: TRBJ1-1
D gene: TRBD1
CDR3 protein: CASSVYRGGSNTEAFF
CDR3 DNA: TGTGCCAGTAGTGTTTACAGGGGTGGGTCGAACACTGAAGCTTTCTTT

V gene: TRBV5-4
clone size: .
J gene: TRBJ2-1
D gene: .
CDR3 protein: CASSFGGEGNEQFF
CDR3 DNA: TGTGCCAGCAGCTTTGGGGGAGAGGGCAATGAGCAGTTCTTC

V gene: TRBV5-4
clone size: once
J gene: TRBJ1-2
D gene: .
CDR3 protein: CASSLAREGDLYGYTF
CDR3 DNA: TGTGCCAGCAGCTTGGCCAGGGAGGGAGACCTCTATGGCTACACCTTC

V gene: TRBV19
clone size: .
J gene: TRBJ1-5
D gene: .
CDR3 protein: CASSMRGGGTSNQPQHF
CDR3 DNA: TGTGCCAGTAGTATGAGAGGGGGGGGCACTAGCAATCAGCCCCAGCATTTT

V gene: TRBV19
clone size: .
J gene: TRBJ1-1
D gene: TRBD1
CDR3 protein: CASSRRGQNTEAFF
CDR3 DNA: TGTGCCAGTAGCAGAAGGGGGCAGAACACTGAAGCTTTCTTT

V gene: TRBV6-5
clone size: .
J gene: TRBJ2-1
D gene: TRBD2
CDR3 protein: CASTYSGSGEQFF
CDR3 DNA: TGTGCCAGCACTTATAGCGGGAGCGGTGAGCAGTTCTTC

V gene: TRBV19
clone size: .
J gene: TRBJ2-1
D gene: TRBD1
CDR3 protein: CASSKDRGLGNEQFF
CDR3 DNA: TGTGCCAGTAGTAAAGACAGGGGTCTGGGTAATGAGCAGTTCTTC

V gene: TRBV7-9
clone size: few
J gene: TRBJ1-1
D gene: .
CDR3 protein: CASSLAGTTEAFF
CDR3 DNA: TGTGCCAGCAGCTTAGCAGGGACCACTGAAGCTTTCTTT

V gene: TRBV7-2
clone size: .
J gene: TRBJ2-5
D gene: TRBD2
CDR3 protein: CASTRSPQLAGLQETQYF
CDR3 DNA: TGTGCCAGCACCCGCTCCCCCCAACTAGCGGGATTACAAGAGACCCAGTACTTC

V gene: TRBV7-9
clone size: .
J gene: TRBJ1-1
D gene: .
CDR3 protein: CASSPERSTEAFF
CDR3 DNA: TGTGCCAGCAGCCCGGAGAGGAGCACTGAAGCTTTCTTT

V gene: TRBV9
clone size: .
J gene: TRBJ1-1
D gene: .
CDR3 protein: CASSEGGRRSNTEAFF
CDR3 DNA: TGTGCCAGCAGCGAGGGGGGACGACGGTCGAACACTGAAGCTTTCTTT

V gene: TRBV5-4
clone size: .
J gene: TRBJ1-2
D gene: .
CDR3 protein: CASSLEAGGYTF
CDR3 DNA: TGTGCCAGCAGCTTGGAAGCGGGTGGCTACACCTTC

V gene: TRBV15
clone size: .
J gene: TRBJ2-5
D gene: .
CDR3 protein: CATSRDYGRETQYF
CDR3 DNA: TGTGCCACCAGCAGAGATTATGGGAGAGAGACCCAGTACTTC

V gene: TRBV5-4
clone size: .
J gene: TRBJ2-7
D gene: TRBD2
CDR3 protein: CASSLAKSASGTYEQYF
CDR3 DNA: TGTGCCAGCAGCTTGGCCAAATCGGCTAGCGGTACCTACGAGCAGTACTTC

V gene: TRBV10-3
clone size: .
J gene: TRBJ2-2
D gene: .
CDR3 protein: CAITPVASENTGELFF
CDR3 DNA: TGTGCCATCACGCCCGTGGCTAGCGAGAACACCGGGGAGCTGTTTTTT

V gene: TRBV3-1/TRBV3-2
clone size: once
J gene: TRBJ2-1
D gene: TRBD2
CDR3 protein: CASSPRTSGRVEQFF
CDR3 DNA: TGTGCCAGCAGCCCTCGAACTAGCGGGAGGGTTGAGCAGTTCTTC

V gene: TRBV10-3
clone size: .
J gene: TRBJ2-3
D gene: .
CDR3 protein: CAISDGGGLTDTQYF
CDR3 DNA: TGTGCCATCAGTGATGGGGGCGGGCTCACAGATACGCAGTATTTT

V gene: TRBV27
clone size: .
J gene: TRBJ2-7
D gene: .
CDR3 protein: CASSSWRGGPYEQYF
CDR3 DNA: TGTGCCAGCAGTTCATGGAGGGGGGGCCCCTACGAGCAGTACTTC

V gene: TRBV18
clone size: .
J gene: TRBJ1-1
D gene: .
CDR3 protein: CASSPAGIGTEAFF
CDR3 DNA: TGTGCCAGCTCACCAGCGGGGATAGGCACTGAAGCTTTCTTT

V gene: TRBV27
clone size: .
J gene: TRBJ2-7
D gene: .
CDR3 protein: CASSLGRAYEQYF
CDR3 DNA: TGTGCCAGCAGTTTAGGGCGGGCCTACGAGCAGTACTTC

V gene: TRBV19
clone size: .
J gene: TRBJ2-7
D gene: TRBD1
CDR3 protein: CASSDRQGYEQYF
CDR3 DNA: TGTGCCAGTAGTGACCGACAGGGCTACGAGCAGTACTTC

V gene: TRBV2
clone size: .
J gene: TRBJ1-6
D gene: .
CDR3 protein: CASSAWEGSYNSPLHF
CDR3 DNA: TGTGCCAGCAGCGCCTGGGAGGGTTCCTATAATTCACCCCTCCACTTT